What follows are 26 T cell receptor beta chains derived from one specimen sequenced in a study of blood T cell repertoires in COVID-19. Here immunoSEQ multiplex PCR was the method, and the copy in TCRdb shows in-frame clones only, minus some. The sample carries around 81,000 clones, roughly 86% recorded once. The specimen was peripheral blood. The receptors come from a woman aged 55-70 years with acute or convalescent COVID-19.

J is TRBJ2-7 and V is TRBV14, with D maybe TRBD2 (6 bases). V lost 6 bases and J lost 2, with 17 bases in between. CDR3 length: 15 amino acids. Germline loops: CDR1 SGHDN, CDR2 FVKESK. The CDR3 coding sequence is TGTGCCAGCAGTAGGGACTCTTGGGGGGCCTACGAGCAGTACTTC. Its protein is CASSRDSWGAYEQYF.

This chain uses TRBV28 with TRBJ2-1, with 14 bases fitting TRBD2. The CDR3 length is 16 residues. Per the germline V gene, CDR1 is MDHEN and CDR2 is SYDVKM. The V segment lost 6 bases and the J segment 4 bases; nucleotides outside the gene matches: 5. This CDR3 is CASRTSGGGRYNEQFF. The CDR3 DNA follows: TGTGCCAGCAGGACTAGCGGGGGGGGCCGTTACAATGAGCAGTTCTTC.

The genes are TRBV3-1 (or the pseudogene TRBV3-2) and TRBJ2-7; TRBD1 aligns across 7 bases. V was pared by 4 bases and J by 0 bases, with 0 bases of the junction left unmatched. CDR1 and CDR2 (germline): LGHDT, YNNKEL (reference sequence). The CDR3 is 13 amino acids. Here the CDR3 DNA reads TGTGCCAGCAGCCGGGACAGCTCCTACGAGCAGTACTTC. Its translation is CASSRDSSYEQYF.

This chain links TRBV28 with TRBJ1-1; possible D gene TRBD1, 6 bases. CDR3 length: 16 residues. The germline gives CDR1 MDHEN, CDR2 SYDVKM. Trimming removed 3 bases at V and 0 bases at J, with 14 bases between. CDR3 protein: CASSFFRGSMNTEAFF. The CDR3, as DNA: TGTGCCAGCAGTTTTTTTAGGGGGAGCATGAACACTGAAGCTTTCTTT.

This chain joins TRBV5-1 and TRBJ1-2; weak D call: TRBD1 (5 bases). Trimming left V 0 bases short and J 7 bases short, with 10 bases between. The CDR3 has 13 amino acids. Germline lookup yields CDR1 SGHRS and CDR2 YFSETQ. CDR3 nucleotides: TGCGCCAGCAGCTTGGCTATCAGGGCTGGCTACACCTTC. Amino acid sequence: CASSLAIRAGYTF.

V usage is TRBV7-2 and J usage is TRBJ2-1, with D maybe TRBD1 (5 bases). The CDR3 is 17 residues long. CDR1 and CDR2 (germline): SGHTA, FQGNSA. Trimming shortened V by 3 bases and J by 0 bases, and 15 bases separated the two germline ends. This chain's CDR3 is CASSFEGHSSSYNEQFF. The CDR3 nucleotides are TGTGCCAGCAGCTTCGAAGGACACTCGAGCTCCTACAATGAGCAGTTCTTC.

The V and J genes are TRBV9 and TRBJ1-1; no clear D. Trimming shortened V by 0 bases and J by 5 bases, and 11 bases separated the two germline ends. The CDR3 consists of 14 residues. Germline CDR1 SGDLS, CDR2 YYNGEE. CDR3 nucleotides: TGTGCCAGCAGCGTAGGAGGCACGGAGACTGAAGCTTTCTTT. It specifies CASSVGGTETEAFF.

V usage is TRBV3-1 (or the pseudogene TRBV3-2) and J usage is TRBJ1-2; D not certain. V was cut by 1 base and J by 8 bases, with 8 bases left in between. The CDR3 is 12 residues long. The germline V gene encodes CDR1 LGHDT and CDR2 YNNKEL (reference sequence). CDR3 amino acids: CASSQVARGYTF. In DNA form, the CDR3 reads TGTGCCAGCAGCCAAGTTGCCCGGGGCTACACCTTC.

DNA for the CDR3: TGTGCCAGTAGCCCGACAGGCCAAGGCTACACCTTC. This translates into CASSPTGQGYTF. This sequence joins TRBV19 and TRBJ1-2, with D possibly matching TRBD1 (6 bases). V dropped 6 bases and J dropped 8 bases, with 13 bases sitting between them. Germline lookup yields CDR1 LNHDA and CDR2 SQIVND (reference sequence). This CDR3 region has 12 residues.

The CDR3 loop is CASSAPGGNYNSPLHF. CDR3 in DNA: TGTGCCAGCAGCGCCCCCGGGGGGAACTATAATTCACCCCTCCACTTT. This rearrangement joins TRBV9 to TRBJ1-6; D may be TRBD1 (5 bases). V was clipped by 3 bases and J by 3 bases, with 13 bases between them. This CDR3 has 16 amino acids. Germline assignment: CDR1 SGDLS and CDR2 YYNGEE.

This chain connects TRBV4-2 to TRBJ2-7; 7 nucleotides agree with TRBD1. Unmatched junction bases numbered 0, after V lost 4 bases and J lost 0 bases. Germline V gene lookup returns CDR1 LGHNA and CDR2 YNFKEQ. This CDR3 is 13 amino acids long. This CDR3 is CASSRDSSYEQYF. CDR3 in DNA: TGTGCCAGCAGCCGGGACAGCTCCTACGAGCAGTACTTC.

This clone qualifies as medium-sized. This chain connects TRBV28 to TRBJ1-5, with 7 positions matching TRBD1. After removal of 3 bases from V and 3 bases from J, the junction contained 5 bases not matched to a gene. Germline V CDR1 and CDR2: MDHEN, SYDVKM. The CDR3 has 15 amino acids. The DNA of the CDR3 is TGTGCCAGCAGTTTCACACAGGGGCTCAATCAGCCCCAGCATTTT. Amino acid sequence: CASSFTQGLNQPQHF.

This chain connects TRBV11-1 to TRBJ2-7, with TRBD1 as a possible D gene (5 bases). Germline CDR1 is SGHAT and CDR2 is FQDESV (reference sequence). The CDR3 has 12 residues. Trimming stripped 5 bases from V and 4 bases from J, with 9 bases between. The CDR3 DNA follows: TGTGCCAGCAGCCCCCAGGGTTACGAGCAGTACTTC. Its translation is CASSPQGYEQYF.

V and J are TRBV27 and TRBJ2-2; D ambiguous. V was trimmed by 7 bases and J by 1 base, leaving 7 bases between them. The CDR3 sequence is 13 residues long. Per germline, CDR1 MNHEY and CDR2 SMNVEV (reference sequence). The CDR3 reads CASKSWNTGELFF. The CDR3 DNA reads as TGTGCCAGCAAGAGCTGGAACACCGGGGAGCTGTTTTTT.

This clone came up once. The V gene is TRBV12-3 or TRBV12-4, the J gene TRBJ1-1; the D gene is possibly TRBD1 (5 bases). The CDR3 totals 13 residues. Trimming cost V 6 bases and J 4 bases, with 12 bases left between them. The CDR3 here is CASSQTGSTEAFF. CDR3 coding DNA: TGTGCCAGCAGCCAAACAGGTTCCACTGAAGCTTTCTTT.

This clone was seen a single time. The V gene is TRBV7-9, the J gene TRBJ1-5; no firm D call. Trimming pared 1 base from V and 4 bases from J, leaving 11 bases between. CDR3 length: 15 amino acids. Germline V gene data show CDR1 as SEHNR and CDR2 as FQNEAQ (reference sequence). Written as DNA, the CDR3 is TGTGCCAGCAGCTTAGATTCGTCGGGAAATCAGCCCCAGCATTTT. It translates to CASSLDSSGNQPQHF.

The genes are TRBV11-3 and TRBJ1-1; D ambiguous. Germline lookup yields CDR1 SGHNT and CDR2 YENEEA. Trimming took 8 bases from V and 2 from J, leaving 12 bases between them. This CDR3 has 13 residues. CDR3 sequence reads: CASSRVVNTEAFF. The CDR3 region has the DNA TGTGCCAGCTCACGGGTTGTTAACACTGAAGCTTTCTTT. Filled out from reference TRBV11-3 and TRBJ1-1, the complete variable domain reads EAGVVQSPRYKIIEKKQPVAFWCNPISGHNTLYWYLQNLGQGPELLIRYENEEAVDDSQLPKDRFSAERLKGVDSTLKIQPAELGDSAVYLCASSRVVNTEAFFGQGTRLTVV.

This clone was seen once. The chain is built from TRBV19 and TRBJ2-7; 8 bases align to TRBD1. This CDR3 is built from 14 residues. V lost 5 bases to trimming and J lost 1 base; unmatched junction nucleotides: 4. Per germline, CDR1 LNHDA and CDR2 SQIVND (reference sequence). This CDR3 is CASSAGGVSYEQYF. In DNA, the CDR3 is TGTGCCAGTAGTGCAGGGGGCGTTTCCTACGAGCAGTACTTC.

V usage is TRBV19 and J usage is TRBJ2-3; tentatively, D is TRBD1 (5 bases). The CDR3 is 16 amino acids. CDR1 LNHDA and CDR2 SQIVND come from the germline V gene (reference sequence). With 2 bases removed from V and 3 bases from J, the gap between germline ends came to 15 bases. CDR3 DNA sequence: TGTGCCAGTAGTATACGGACATCGGAACTTACAGATACGCAGTATTTT. Its translation: CASSIRTSELTDTQYF.

J is TRBJ2-5 and V is TRBV7-2; TRBD2 agrees at 7 bases. The V gene's germline CDR1 is SGHTA and CDR2 FQGNSA. The ends lost 3 bases at V and 5 bases at J; junction bases unmatched: 3. The CDR3 consists of 13 residues. This CDR3 is CASSFNGRETQYF. The CDR3 nucleotides are TGTGCCAGCAGCTTTAACGGGAGGGAGACCCAGTACTTC.

This chain joins TRBV28 and TRBJ1-1; weak D call: TRBD1 (6 bases). CDR3 length: 13 amino acids. CDR1 is MDHEN, CDR2 SYDVKM, per germline. V was trimmed by 4 bases and J by 7 bases, leaving 13 bases between them. The CDR3 DNA is TGTGCCAGCAGTTCAGGGGAGGGGCTTGAAGCTTTCTTT. Its protein product is CASSSGEGLEAFF.

The genes are TRBV4-3 and TRBJ1-4; 9 positions agree with TRBD1. V gave up 1 base and J gave up 7 bases; unmatched junction bases: 7. The CDR3 loop spans 16 amino acids. CDR1 and CDR2 from the germline V gene are LGHNA and YSLEER. The CDR3 protein is CASSQGSGTGSEKLFF. The CDR3 region has the DNA TGCGCCAGCAGCCAAGGCTCCGGGACAGGGAGTGAAAAACTGTTTTTT.

The chain employs TRBV9 and TRBJ2-2; 8 bases map to TRBD1. Germline V gene data show CDR1 as SGDLS and CDR2 as YYNGEE. With 4 bases clipped from V and 3 bases from J, the junction kept 5 bases outside the gene matches. This CDR3 contains 15 residues. For the CDR3, the DNA is TGTGCCAGCAGCCTTCAGGGGGCAGACACCGGGGAGCTGTTTTTT. It codes for CASSLQGADTGELFF.

The chain combines TRBV6-2 or TRBV6-3 with TRBJ2-2; the match to TRBD1 covers 7 bases. The trim removed 2 bases at V and 7 bases at J, leaving 7 bases unmatched. Germline V lookup: CDR1 MNHEY, CDR2 SVGEGT. This CDR3 region has 15 residues. The DNA of the CDR3 is TGTGCCAGCAGTTACCCCAACAGGGGATACGGGGAGCTGTTTTTT. Residues: CASSYPNRGYGELFF.

The V and J genes are TRBV9 and TRBJ2-7, with 7 bases identical to TRBD2. The CDR3 runs to 15 residues. Germline V gene sequence: CDR1 SGDLS, CDR2 YYNGEE. V gave up 0 bases and J gave up 3 bases; unmatched junction bases: 6. For the CDR3, the DNA is TGTGCCAGCAGCGTAGGGGAGCGGGACCTCTACGAGCAGTACTTC. Its translation: CASSVGERDLYEQYF.

On this clone: A junction end diverges from the germline sequence, so it may reflect a read error. The genes are TRBV28 and TRBJ1-4; 9 positions agree with TRBD1. This CDR3 region has 16 residues. From germline, CDR1 is MDHEN and CDR2 SYDVKM. CDR3 protein: CASSAPPGQGNEGKIF. In DNA, the CDR3 is TGTGCCAGCAGTGCCCCCCCGGGACAGGGAAATGAGGGGAAGATTTTT.